Below are 28 T cell receptor beta chains sequenced from a single sample in a study of cytomegalovirus exposure and HLA in healthy donors (dated by TCRdb to about 2017). The library was built by means of the immunoSEQ multiplex PCR assay. The multiplex PCR relied on a mix of 60 forward primers for TCR Vbeta segments and 13 reverse primers for TCR Jbeta segments. The table comes from immuneACCESS by way of TCRdb, which keeps in-frame sequences with V and J called. Part of the clones is missing from these tables; in studies checked, under half for an unresolved V gene and the rest for unknown reasons. The sample data list some 110,000 clones, and around 80% of these were observed just once. Approximately 1.1% of the sample comes from the top ten. Sequencing input: PBMCs. The receptors here all came from a woman aged 25-40 years in good health and CMV-seronegative.

The chain's CDR3 is CASSRPGTNYGYTF. The CDR3 region has the DNA TGTGCCAGTAGTAGGCCCGGGACTAACTATGGCTACACCTTC. This rearrangement joins TRBV19 to TRBJ1-2; no firm D call. V was shortened by 4 bases and J by 0 bases, with 9 bases between the two germline ends. CDR3 size: 14 residues. Looked up from germline, CDR1 is LNHDA and CDR2 is SQIVND (reference sequence).

The CDR3 protein is CASNFSSGANTGELFF. Here the CDR3 DNA reads TGTGCCAGCAACTTTTCTAGCGGTGCAAACACCGGGGAGCTGTTTTTT. The V gene is TRBV7-9, the J gene TRBJ2-2, with 7 bases fitting TRBD2. V trimming: 7 bases; J trimming: 2 bases; junction bases outside the gene matches: 10. Germline V gene sequence: CDR1 SEHNR, CDR2 FQNEAQ (reference sequence). The length of the CDR3 is 16 residues.

This clone was observed a few times. V and J are TRBV7-9 and TRBJ2-2, with D unresolved. The CDR3 sequence is 12 residues long. Germline assignment: CDR1 SEHNR and CDR2 FQNEAQ (reference sequence). Trimming took 3 bases from V and 6 from J, leaving 5 bases between them. In DNA form, the CDR3 reads TGTGCCAGCAGCTTCACACCCGGGGAGCTGTTTTTT. Translating it yields CASSFTPGELFF.

This sequence joins TRBV23-1 and TRBJ1-1, with D possibly being TRBD1 (6 bases). TRBV23-1 is filed as an ORF, its function uncertain. The V gene lost 3 bases and the J gene lost 8 bases, with 10 bases spanning the gap. The CDR3 has 12 residues. The CDR3 DNA reads as TGCGCCAGCAGTCAGAGGACAGAGGAAGCTTTCTTT. Translated: CASSQRTEEAFF.

In this sample, this clone turned up once. One end of the junction does not line up with germline, which may come from a read error. The chain employs TRBV7-9 and TRBJ2-7; tentative D call: TRBD1 (6 bases). CDR3 length: 14 amino acids. Germline CDR1 is SEHNR and CDR2 is FQNEAQ (reference sequence). CDR3 in amino acids: CSSSYGQNAYEQYF. In DNA form, the CDR3 reads TGTTCCAGCAGCTACGGACAGAACGCCTACGAGCAGTACTTC. Filled out from reference TRBV7-9 and TRBJ2-7, the complete variable domain reads DTGVSQNPRHKITKRGQNVTFRCDPISEHNRLYWYRQTLGQGPEFLTYFQNEAQLEKSRLLSDRFSAERPKGSFSTLEIQRTEQGDSAMYLCSSSYGQNAYEQYFGPGTRLTVT.

The rearrangement uses TRBV27 and TRBJ1-2; possible D gene TRBD1, 6 bases. Germline CDR1 is MNHEY and CDR2 is SMNVEV (reference sequence). Between the trimmed V and J ends, which lost 7 bases and 4 bases, there was a span of 13 bases. This CDR3 is 13 amino acids long. This chain's CDR3 is CASTGRGAYGYTF. The CDR3 nucleotides read TGTGCCAGCACCGGCAGGGGTGCCTATGGCTACACCTTC.

The chain is built from TRBV4-1 and TRBJ2-3; TRBD2 aligns across 11 bases. Germline lookup yields CDR1 MGHRA and CDR2 YSYEKL. This CDR3 is 16 amino acids long. Germline trimming cut 3 bases from V and 2 bases from J; bases unmatched to any gene: 4. CDR3: CASSQILAGVTDTQYF. CDR3 nucleotide sequence: TGCGCCAGCAGCCAGATACTAGCGGGAGTCACAGATACGCAGTATTTT.

The chain links TRBV11-2 to TRBJ2-5, with D unclear. Trimming cost V 1 base and J 4 bases, with 16 bases left between them. This CDR3 has 16 amino acids. Germline CDR1 and CDR2: SGHAT and FQNNGV. The CDR3 sequence is CASSLGNGLGGETQYF. CDR3 in DNA: TGTGCCAGCAGCTTAGGTAACGGGTTGGGTGGAGAGACCCAGTACTTC.

The V and J genes are TRBV13 and TRBJ1-2; 7 bases agree with TRBD1. V trimming: 4 bases; J trimming: 0 bases; junction bases outside the gene matches: 2. Per the germline V gene, CDR1 is PRHDT and CDR2 is FYEKMQ (reference sequence). CDR3 length: 14 amino acids. CDR3 amino acids: CASSSGTANYGYTF. The CDR3 DNA follows: TGTGCCAGCAGCTCCGGGACAGCTAACTATGGCTACACCTTC.

The rearrangement uses TRBV7-9 and TRBJ2-1, with TRBD1 matching 9 bases. The length of the CDR3 is 14 residues. With 5 bases clipped from V and 6 bases from J, the junction kept 5 bases outside the gene matches. Germline V lookup: CDR1 SEHNR, CDR2 FQNEAQ (reference sequence). The CDR3 DNA follows: TGTGCCAGCAGCACCGGGACAGGGCCCAATGAGCAGTTCTTC. Its translation: CASSTGTGPNEQFF.

Only a few counts were recorded for this clone. The rearrangement uses TRBV27 and TRBJ2-2; 9 nucleotides match TRBD2. The CDR3 extends over 16 amino acids. Germline assignment: CDR1 MNHEY and CDR2 SMNVEV (reference sequence). Trimming took 3 bases from V and 6 from J; bases not matched to a gene: 8. The CDR3 loop is CASSFMAGGPAGELFF. The CDR3, as DNA: TGTGCCAGCAGTTTTATGGCGGGAGGGCCGGCCGGGGAGCTGTTTTTT.

The chain carries TRBV10-2 and TRBJ1-4; D gene ambiguous. Deletions cut 2 bases from V and 0 bases from J, with 19 bases between. Looked up from germline, CDR1 is WSHSY and CDR2 is SAAADI. The CDR3 runs 19 residues. CDR3 protein: CASSELAGSFLATNEKLFF. For the CDR3, the DNA is TGCGCCAGCAGTGAGCTTGCAGGAAGCTTTTTAGCAACTAATGAAAAACTGTTTTTT.

The chain has TRBV5-1 and TRBJ2-1; possibly TRBD2 for D (6 bases). Deletions cut 7 bases from V and 4 bases from J, with 12 bases between. This CDR3 spans 13 amino acids. The germline CDR1 and CDR2 sequences are SGHRS and YFSETQ. As DNA, the CDR3 is TGCGCCAGCGGGACTGACCCTTACAATGAGCAGTTCTTC. Translated, it gives CASGTDPYNEQFF.

CDR3 coding DNA: TGTGCCAGCAGCGTAGAAGGGACTAACTTCAATGAGCAGTTCTTC. This encodes CASSVEGTNFNEQFF. This chain connects TRBV9 to TRBJ2-1, with 7 bases that match TRBD2. Germline CDR1 is SGDLS and CDR2 is YYNGEE. Trimming at V came to 0 bases and at J to 6 bases, leaving 6 bases not matched to a gene. The CDR3 is 15 residues long.

The chain combines TRBV4-1 with TRBJ2-1, with 7 bases lining up with TRBD2. This CDR3 is 18 amino acids long. The V segment lost 1 base and the J segment 10 bases; nucleotides outside the gene matches: 19. CDR1 MGHRA and CDR2 YSYEKL come from the germline V gene. This chain's CDR3 is CASSQGQRASGVREEQFF. CDR3 nucleotide sequence: TGCGCCAGCAGCCAAGGGCAAAGGGCTAGCGGCGTGAGGGAAGAGCAGTTCTTC.

The chain is built from TRBV28 and TRBJ1-1; D call uncertain. CDR3 length equals 17 residues. The ends were cut back, 2 bases at V and 0 bases at J, with 16 bases in the middle. The V gene's germline CDR1 is MDHEN and CDR2 SYDVKM. CDR3 region: CASSLRRLRQVNTEAFF. CDR3 nucleotide sequence: TGTGCCAGCAGTTTAAGGAGGCTTAGGCAGGTGAACACTGAAGCTTTCTTT.

The table lists this clone with a few counts. The chain combines TRBV30 with TRBJ1-6; the D gene is possibly TRBD1 (6 bases). Trimming took off 5 bases at V and 0 bases at J, with 14 bases between the two ends. This CDR3 spans 16 amino acids. CDR1 and CDR2 from the germline V gene are GTSNPN and SVGIG (reference sequence). CDR3 residues: CAWGTGSDSYNSPLHF. The CDR3 DNA reads as TGTGCCTGGGGAACAGGGTCTGACTCCTATAATTCACCCCTCCACTTT.

The chain couples TRBV5-1 to TRBJ2-5, with a tentative D call TRBD2 (6 bases). The length of the CDR3 is 14 residues. V was cut by 2 bases and J by 5 bases, with 13 bases left in between. Germline V CDR1 and CDR2: SGHRS, YFSETQ. The DNA for the CDR3 is TGCGCCAGCAGCTTAATCACGGGGGTGGAGACCCAGTACTTC. It codes for CASSLITGVETQYF.

This chain links TRBV30 with TRBJ2-3; 9 positions agree with TRBD2. J was trimmed by 0 bases and V by 4 bases; bases with no gene match: 2. CDR1 is GTSNPN, CDR2 SVGIG, per germline (reference sequence). The CDR3 loop spans 14 amino acids. The CDR3 DNA reads TGTGCCTGGACTAGCGGGGTGAGCACAGATACGCAGTATTTT. Encoded protein: CAWTSGVSTDTQYF.

The chain carries TRBV11-3 and TRBJ1-2; unclear D gene. Germline assignment: CDR1 SGHNT and CDR2 YENEEA. Deletions cut 1 base from V and 6 bases from J, with 9 bases between. The CDR3 totals 13 residues. The CDR3 DNA reads TGTGCCAGCAGCTTAGGGGCAGGCGATGGCTACACCTTC. The encoded protein is CASSLGAGDGYTF.

The gene calls are TRBV6-4 and TRBJ2-7; 7 bases fit TRBD2. The CDR3 runs 14 residues. Germline CDR1 reads MRHNA; CDR2 reads SNTAGT. V was clipped by 0 bases and J by 3 bases; unmatched bases: 2. In DNA, the CDR3 is TGTGCCAGCAGTGACTCCGCTAGCGGCTACGAGCAGTACTTC. As protein: CASSDSASGYEQYF.

The rearrangement joins TRBV7-9 to TRBJ2-7; tentatively, D is TRBD2 (6 bases). The length of the CDR3 is 13 residues. The germline V and J ends were trimmed by 5 bases and 1 base, with 9 bases remaining between them. Germline values: CDR1 SEHNR, CDR2 FQNEAQ (reference sequence). The CDR3 DNA sequence: TGTGCCAGCAGCCCAGGACTATCCTACGAGCAGTACTTC. Its translation: CASSPGLSYEQYF.

In this sample, this clone turned up a few times. The CDR3 here is CASSPGASDGYTF. CDR3 nucleotide sequence: TGTGCCAGCTCACCAGGGGCGTCAGATGGCTACACCTTC. This chain uses TRBV18 with TRBJ1-2, with D maybe TRBD1 (5 bases). Trimming pared 2 bases from V and 6 bases from J, leaving 10 bases between. This CDR3 is built from 13 residues. Germline lookup yields CDR1 KGHSH and CDR2 LQKENI.

The chain uses TRBV7-2 and TRBJ1-2, with 12 bases fitting TRBD1. The ends lost 5 bases at V and 6 bases at J; junction bases unmatched: 4. Germline CDR1 is SGHTA and CDR2 is FQGNSA. The CDR3 is 14 residues long. The CDR3 spells CASSRGQGADGYTF. CDR3 DNA sequence: TGTGCCAGCAGCAGGGGACAGGGGGCTGATGGCTACACCTTC.

The chain couples TRBV9 to TRBJ2-7; 8 positions agree with TRBD2. Germline values: CDR1 SGDLS, CDR2 YYNGEE. This CDR3 contains 17 residues. Unmatched junction bases numbered 8, after V lost 0 bases and J lost 0 bases. CDR3 DNA: TGTGCCAGCAGCGTAGACTTACTAGCGGATAGCTCCTACGAGCAGTACTTC. It is translated as CASSVDLLADSSYEQYF. Based on the CDR3 plus reference TRBV9 and TRBJ2-7, the full variable domain is DSGVTQTPKHLITATGQRVTLRCSPRSGDLSVYWYQQSLDQGLQFLIQYYNGEERAKGNILERFSAQQFPDLHSELNLSSLELGDSALYFCASSVDLLADSSYEQYFGPGTRLTVT.

This chain links TRBV7-2 with TRBJ2-1; perhaps TRBD2 as D (6 bases). The germline V gene has CDR1 SGHTA and CDR2 FQGNSA. V was shortened by 1 base and J by 8 bases, with 12 bases between the two germline ends. The CDR3 loop spans 14 amino acids. CDR3 DNA sequence: TGTGCCAGCAGCTTAGTCGCAGGCGGGGATGAGCAGTTCTTC. It translates to CASSLVAGGDEQFF.

V is TRBV4-3 and J is TRBJ2-6; no clear D gene. The CDR3 loop spans 16 amino acids. Germline CDR1 is LGHNA and CDR2 is YSLEER. With 3 bases removed from V and 1 base from J, the gap between germline ends came to 10 bases. The CDR3 DNA sequence: TGCGCCAGCAGCCACGTCGGGTGGTCTGGGGCCAACGTCCTGACTTTC. It is translated as CASSHVGWSGANVLTF.

The V gene is TRBV4-1, the J gene TRBJ1-5; D uncertain. Germline V CDR1 and CDR2: MGHRA, YSYEKL. CDR3 size: 14 residues. V gave up 0 bases and J gave up 5 bases, with 8 bases separating them. In DNA, the CDR3 is TGCGCCAGCAGCCAAGAGTATGTGTATCAGCCCCAGCATTTT. Translation gives CASSQEYVYQPQHF.